What follows are 13 T cell receptor beta chains derived from one specimen sequenced in a study of blood T cell repertoires in COVID-19. The data were produced by immunoSEQ multiplex PCR, yet TCRdb's version contains in-frame clones alone and is incomplete. The table lists some 15,000 clones, approximately 88% of them singletons. The sequenced material came from peripheral blood. The receptor set was obtained from a human donor in a cohort sampled during active COVID-19.

V gene TRBV28 combines with J gene TRBJ2-5; 8 bases align to TRBD1. The CDR3 consists of 14 residues. The ends lost 6 bases at V and 3 bases at J; junction bases unmatched: 6. The germline CDR1 and CDR2 sequences are MDHEN and SYDVKM. Here the CDR3 DNA reads TGTGCCAGCAGATCAACAGGGGGAAAAGAGACCCAGTACTTC. Translation: CASRSTGGKETQYF.

V usage is TRBV11-2 and J usage is TRBJ1-1; perhaps TRBD1 as D (5 bases). The CDR3 contains 13 residues. V lost 1 base and J lost 7, with 10 bases in between. Looked up from germline, CDR1 is SGHAT and CDR2 is FQNNGV. The CDR3 loop is CASSLGRGGEAFF. The CDR3 region has the DNA TGTGCCAGCAGCTTAGGACGCGGGGGTGAAGCTTTCTTT. Full variable domain (remainder filled in from reference TRBV11-2 and TRBJ1-1): EAGVAQSPRYKIIEKRQSVAFWCNPISGHATLYWYQQILGQGPKLLIQFQNNGVVDDSQLPKDRFSAERLKGVDSTLKIQPAKLEDSAVYLCASSLGRGGEAFFGQGTRLTVV.

This clone appeared once. This chain uses TRBV9 with TRBJ2-5; perhaps TRBD1 as D (6 bases). V was cut by 3 bases and J by 2 bases, with 14 bases left in between. The CDR3 totals 15 residues. Germline lookup yields CDR1 SGDLS and CDR2 YYNGEE. CDR3 residues: CASSAGTTGQETQYF. CDR3 sequence (DNA): TGTGCCAGCAGCGCCGGGACAACCGGACAAGAGACCCAGTACTTC.

The gene calls are TRBV5-1 and TRBJ2-7, with 7 bases fitting TRBD1. Germline assignment: CDR1 SGHRS and CDR2 YFSETQ. This CDR3 comprises 12 residues. Unmatched junction bases numbered 2, after V lost 6 bases and J lost 2 bases. The CDR3: CASKGTAYEQYF. The CDR3 nucleotides are TGCGCCAGCAAAGGGACAGCCTACGAGCAGTACTTC. Full variable domain (missing parts from reference TRBV5-1 and TRBJ2-7): KAGVTQTPRYLIKTRGQQVTLSCSPISGHRSVSWYQQTPGQGLQFLFEYFSETQRNKGNFPGRFSGRQFSNSRSEMNVSTLELGDSALYLCASKGTAYEQYFGPGTRLTVT.

This clone was detected only once. V is TRBV28 and J is TRBJ2-5; the D gene is possibly TRBD2 (7 bases). CDR3 length equals 14 residues. CDR1 is MDHEN and CDR2 is SYDVKM in the germline V gene. Trimming removed 7 bases from V and 1 base from J, with 13 bases in between. The CDR3 here is CASNLGGAQETQYF. DNA of the CDR3: TGTGCCAGCAATTTGGGGGGGGCCCAAGAGACCCAGTACTTC.

CDR3 loop: CASSEVTGGSYNEQFF. In DNA form, the CDR3 reads TGTGCCAGCAGTGAAGTCACAGGGGGCTCCTACAATGAGCAGTTCTTC. V is TRBV6-1 and J is TRBJ2-1, with 8 bases that match TRBD1. This CDR3 is 16 amino acids long. Germline assignment: CDR1 MNHNS and CDR2 SASEGT. The trim removed 1 base at V and 0 bases at J, leaving 2 bases unmatched.

The chain carries TRBV9 and TRBJ1-6, with TRBD1 matching over 7 bases. J lost 8 bases, V lost 4 bases, and 9 bases had no gene match. CDR1 and CDR2 (germline): SGDLS, YYNGEE. The length of the CDR3 is 15 residues. The CDR3 DNA reads TGTGCCAGCAGCTCACTAAGGACAGGTGATTCACCCCTCCACTTT. Translating gives CASSSLRTGDSPLHF.

This sequence joins TRBV2 and TRBJ2-5; 8 bases fit TRBD1. The CDR3 totals 14 residues. V gave up 5 bases and J gave up 4 bases; unmatched junction bases: 6. The germline V gene encodes CDR1 SNHLY and CDR2 FYNNEI. CDR3 sequence: CASSRDTGGETQYF. In DNA form, the CDR3 reads TGTGCCAGCAGTAGGGATACAGGGGGAGAGACCCAGTACTTC. The whole variable domain, filled in from reference TRBV2 and TRBJ2-5, reads EPEVTQTPSHQVTQMGQEVILRCVPISNHLYFYWYRQILGQKVEFLVSFYNNEISEKSEIFDDQFSVERPDGSNFTLKIRSTKLEDSAMYFCASSRDTGGETQYFGPGTRLLVL.

The rearrangement links TRBV6-5 to TRBJ1-2, with TRBD1 identical over 9 bases. Germline lookup yields CDR1 MNHEY and CDR2 SVGAGI. The CDR3 totals 13 residues. V shed 7 bases and J 7 bases; nucleotides not matched to a gene: 7. This CDR3 reads CASNPGQGGGYTF. In DNA, the CDR3 is TGTGCCAGCAACCCGGGACAGGGTGGTGGCTACACCTTC.

Here the CDR3 DNA reads TGTGCCAGTAGTATAGAGGGCTCGGCTAACTATGGCTACACCTTC. Residues: CASSIEGSANYGYTF. The rearrangement joins TRBV19 to TRBJ1-2, with unresolved D. The CDR3 is made up of 15 amino acids. The germline V gene encodes CDR1 LNHDA and CDR2 SQIVND (reference sequence). Trimming removed 0 bases from V and 0 bases from J, with 8 bases in between.

The chain employs TRBV18 and TRBJ2-7; 8 positions match TRBD1. CDR3 length: 14 residues. CDR1 and CDR2 (germline): KGHSH, LQKENI. After removal of 5 bases from V and 6 bases from J, the junction contained 9 bases not matched to a gene. The CDR3 region is CASSTGQGNVEQYF. The CDR3 DNA sequence: TGTGCCAGCTCAACAGGACAGGGTAATGTCGAGCAGTACTTC.

This clone was counted only a few times. This chain links TRBV6-6 with TRBJ2-7; 8 bases map to TRBD2. With 11 bases clipped from V and 0 bases from J, the junction kept 6 bases outside the gene matches. Germline CDR1 reads MNHNY; CDR2 reads SVGAGI (reference sequence). This CDR3 is built from 13 residues. In DNA, the CDR3 is TGTGCCCTGGGGGCGGGGGGCTCCTACGAGCAGTACTTC. This codes for CALGAGGSYEQYF.

V gene TRBV3-1 (or the pseudogene TRBV3-2) combines with J gene TRBJ2-3; TRBD2 agrees at 14 bases. Germline loops: CDR1 LGHDT, CDR2 YNNKEL (reference sequence). This CDR3 comprises 18 residues. The V and J ends lost 3 bases and 0 bases, in that order; junction bases with no gene match: 5. The CDR3 region is CASSHRLAGGGSTDTQYF. The CDR3 nucleotides are TGTGCCAGCAGCCACAGACTAGCGGGGGGGGGAAGCACAGATACGCAGTATTTT.